Described below is a single T cell receptor beta chain sequence and its context. What it binds is not known. The PCR used 60 Vbeta and 13 Jbeta primers. In the study's own analysis: The count from a later analysis was some 76 million unique TCR beta chains, some 11 million of them shared. Clones were sequenced by immunoSEQ multiplex PCR, and TCRdb holds only the in-frame ones, with some missing. That table furnishes V, J and clone size, whereas the DNA furnished D and trimming. Listed are 150,000 or so clones; under 2% falls within the top ten. CDR1 and CDR2 from the germline V gene are SGDLS and YYNGEE. The V gene end was trimmed by 0 bases and the J gene end by 4 bases; junction bases not matched to a gene: 4. The CDR3 covers 15 residues. These data are taken from a study of cytomegalovirus exposure and HLA in healthy donors. Overall study results and limits: 87-base-pair reads could not separate some V segments, including TRBV6-2 and TRBV6-3.

Sequencing was done on a sample of PBMCs. This TCR was recovered from a woman between 45 and 60 years old in good health and CMV-seronegative. V is TRBV9 and J is TRBJ2-7; 10 bases match TRBD2. In DNA, the CDR3 is TGTGCCAGCAGCGTAGGCAGGACTAGCGGTTACGAGCAGTACTTC. Its translation: CASSVGRTSGYEQYF.